This TCR beta chain originates from a study of T cell responses to AZD1222 COVID-19 vaccine. Study observations and caveats: Unmutated variant regions reportedly attract nearly half of all spike-specific TCRs. Compared with day 0, the breadth and depth of the Spike-specific TCR repertoire rose significantly after two doses of AZD1222.

The CDR3 contains 15 residues. The V and J ends lost 4 bases and 4 bases respectively, with 14 bases between them. Per germline, CDR1 MDHEN and CDR2 SYDVKM. Comment on this clone: What it binds is not known.

Repertoires were generated with immunoSEQ multiplex PCR, while TCRdb's copy carries only in-frame clones and drops some. This repertoire shows over 100,000 clones, 84% found once; its top ten account for approximately 10%. The TCR sequence derives from an adult in good health. The chain couples TRBV28 to TRBJ2-1; D might be TRBD1 (5 bases). The material was peripheral blood, obtained on day 0 of AZD1222 vaccination. The CDR3 DNA reads TGTGCCAGCAGTTCATGGACACTTTATTACAATGAGCAGTTCTTC. Its protein is CASSSWTLYYNEQFF.